These T cell receptor beta chains were read from a single sample in a study of blood T cell repertoires in COVID-19. Profiling relied on immunoSEQ multiplex PCR, and the TCRdb table lists in-frame clones only, not all of them. Of 100,000 to 150,000 clones in the sample, nearly 70% are singletons; the top ten hold approximately 2%. Sequencing used peripheral blood. Receptors were obtained from a woman in her 70s with acute or convalescent COVID-19. CDR3s include the opening cysteine and the closing phenylalanine or tryptophan. A D gene is named only where the DNA matches it firmly. Size values are once, few and many counts, or a class for expanded clones, and some rows have none.

clone size	D gene	V gene	J gene	CDR3 DNA	CDR3 protein
NA	NA	TRBV21-1	TRBJ2-7	TGTGCCAGCAGCGACAGGGGATACTACGAGCAGTACTTC	CASSDRGYYEQYF
NA	NA	TRBV7-2	TRBJ2-1	TGTGCCAGCAGCCCATCCGGGACACCCTCCTACAATGAGCAGTTCTTC	CASSPSGTPSYNEQFF
few	TRBD1	TRBV19	TRBJ2-7	TGTGCCAGTAGTTCAAAAACAGGGGGCCTAACCTACGAGCAGTACTTC	CASSSKTGGLTYEQYF
NA	NA	TRBV19	TRBJ1-1	TGTGCCAGTAGCGCCCAGGGATTCACTGAAGCTTTCTTT	CASSAQGFTEAFF
NA	NA	TRBV10-2	TRBJ1-2	TGCGCCAGCAGTCAGGGTGAGAACTATGGCTACACCTTC	CASSQGENYGYTF
NA	TRBD1	TRBV6-5	TRBJ2-3	TGTGCCAGCAGCCCGAAAGGGACAGGGACGCAGTATTTT	CASSPKGTGTQYF
NA	NA	TRBV21-1	TRBJ1-4	TGTGCCAGCAAATCAGGGGAGGGAGATTCAACTAATGAAAAACTGTTTTTT	CASKSGEGDSTNEKLFF
NA	NA	TRBV27	TRBJ1-1	TGTGCCAGCAGACCCCAGGGAAACACTGAAGCTTTCTTT	CASRPQGNTEAFF
few	TRBD1	TRBV19	TRBJ2-2	TGTGCCAGTAACTTGGCCGGGACAGGGGGCACCGGGGAGCTGTTTTTT	CASNLAGTGGTGELFF
NA	TRBD1	TRBV10-3	TRBJ1-1	TGTGCCGCGACAGGGGGTTTTTCTGAAGCTTTCTTT	CAATGGFSEAFF
NA	TRBD1	TRBV10-3	TRBJ1-2	TGTGCCATCAAGGACGGACAGGGGAACTATGGCTACACCTTC	CAIKDGQGNYGYTF
NA	TRBD1	TRBV11-3	TRBJ1-1	TGTGCCAGCAGCACACAGGGGGACACTGAAGCTTTCTTT	CASSTQGDTEAFF
NA	TRBD2	TRBV19	TRBJ2-1	TGTGCCAGTAGTAAGGGACTAGCGCAATACAATGAGCAGTTCTTC	CASSKGLAQYNEQFF
NA	NA	TRBV7-6	TRBJ2-1	TGTGCCAGCAGCCGACTCCCGAGCTCCTACAATGAGCAGTTCTTC	CASSRLPSSYNEQFF
few	NA	TRBV29-1	TRBJ2-5	TGCAGCGTTGAAGTACAGAATGGGGAGACCCAGTACTTC	CSVEVQNGETQYF
NA	NA	TRBV6-1	TRBJ1-5	TGTGCCAGCAGTGAATTCCGACCTAAACGGGTCAGCAATCAGCCCCAGCATTTT	CASSEFRPKRVSNQPQHF
NA	NA	TRBV3-1/TRBV3-2	TRBJ1-3	TGTGCCAGCAAACCGACAGTCTCTGGAAACACCATATATTTT	CASKPTVSGNTIYF
NA	TRBD2	TRBV13	TRBJ2-1	TGTGCCAGCAGCACCCAGGGTGCGCGGGGGGAGCAGTTCTTC	CASSTQGARGEQFF
NA	NA	TRBV7-2	TRBJ1-3	TGTGCCAGCAGCCCCCAGTCAGGCTCTGGAAACACCATATATTTT	CASSPQSGSGNTIYF
few	TRBD1	TRBV5-1	TRBJ1-2	TGCGCCAGCAGCCAGGGACAGGGCTATGGCTACACCTTC	CASSQGQGYGYTF
few	NA	TRBV7-6	TRBJ1-6	TGTGCCAGCAGCTTAGAACCATCGTGGCAGGGTATCTCCTATAATTCACCCCTCCACTTT	CASSLEPSWQGISYNSPLHF
NA	TRBD2	TRBV27	TRBJ2-7	TGTGCCAGCAGTCCTACGGGACTAGCGGGGAACGAGCAGTACTTC	CASSPTGLAGNEQYF
once	TRBD2	TRBV7-2	TRBJ2-7	TGTGCCAGCAGCTTAGCGATAGCGGGAGTATACGAGCAGTACTTC	CASSLAIAGVYEQYF